The TCR beta chain described here comes from a study of cytotoxic CD8 clonotypes in ibrutinib-treated CLL. Assay: immunoSEQ multiplex PCR; the TCRdb copy retains only in-frame clones and omits some. The sample yields fewer than 150,000 clones, around four fifths seen once. This clone was detected only once. Its antigen remains unidentified. General study points: Baseline levels of clonality went above those of age-matched healthy donors and moved with circulating CD8+ T-cell counts.

Germline values: CDR1 LNHDA, CDR2 SQIVND (reference sequence). The V and J ends lost 6 bases and 0 bases, in that order; junction bases with no gene match: 10. The CDR3 loop spans 18 amino acids. Source: PBMCs, taken after 24 months of ibrutinib treatment. The clonotype comes from a human donor with chronic lymphocytic leukemia. The rearrangement joins TRBV19 to TRBJ1-5, with 11 bases fitting TRBD1. CDR3 residues: CASRPGTGGFYSNQPQHF. CDR3 coding DNA: TGTGCCAGTAGACCCGGGACAGGGGGTTTCTATAGCAATCAGCCCCAGCATTTT.